This is a list of T cell receptor beta chains from one sample in a study of T cell responses to AZD1222 COVID-19 vaccine. Repertoires were generated with immunoSEQ multiplex PCR, while TCRdb's copy carries only in-frame clones and drops some. Of 95,000 to 150,000 clones listed, 75% to 90% were seen once; the top ten hold approximately 2.5%. The sequences come from peripheral blood, collected 28 days after the second AZD1222 dose. These receptors were taken from an adult who received the AZD1222 COVID-19 vaccine. Both conserved end residues are part of each CDR3. D genes are given only for firm matches. A row's size may be missing; if present it is once, few, many or a size class.

d_call clone_size j_call v_call cdr3_nt cdr3_aa
. . TRBJ2-3 TRBV2 TGTGCCAGCAGTGTTTCAGGGTACCCAGATACGCAGTATTTT CASSVSGYPDTQYF
TRBD1 . TRBJ1-4 TRBV25-1 TGTGCCAGCAGTGGGGACAGGGGGGAGGAAAAACTGTTTTTT CASSGDRGEEKLFF
TRBD1 . TRBJ2-1 TRBV29-1 TGCAGCGTTTTGGGGGGGGACAGGGTCTACAATGAGCAGTTCTTC CSVLGGDRVYNEQFF
. . TRBJ2-4 TRBV3-1/TRBV3-2 TGTGCCAGCAGCCAAGGAAGGCCCACCCGGGCCGGCGTCAAAAACATTCAGTACTTC CASSQGRPTRAGVKNIQYF
. . TRBJ1-4 TRBV30 TGTGCCTGGAGTGTAGGGGGGGCAGGAAATGAAAAACTGTTTTTT CAWSVGGAGNEKLFF
. . TRBJ1-1 TRBV27 TGTGCCAGCAGCCCCAGGGCGAGGGGTAAGAACACTGAAGCTTTCTTT CASSPRARGKNTEAFF
TRBD2 . TRBJ2-3 TRBV7-2 TGTGCCAGCAGCCGTACTTCGGGCGGGGGGGCAGATACGCAGTATTTT CASSRTSGGGADTQYF
. . TRBJ1-2 TRBV7-2 TGTGCCAGCAGCTTAACACAGGGTTATGGCTACACCTTC CASSLTQGYGYTF
. . TRBJ2-2 TRBV12-5 TGTGCTAGTGGTTTCTTAGCAGGGGGGTCCGGGGAGCTGTTTTTT CASGFLAGGSGELFF
. . TRBJ1-1 TRBV7-9 TGTGCCAGCAGCTTAGATGACAGCGGGAACACTGAAGCTTTCTTT CASSLDDSGNTEAFF
. . TRBJ2-5 TRBV15 TGTGCCACCAGCAGAGATCTCGGGGCAGGTCAAGAGACCCAGTACTTC CATSRDLGAGQETQYF
. . TRBJ1-3 TRBV5-8 TGTGCCAGCAGCTCGGGACTGATCTCTGGAAACACCATATATTTT CASSSGLISGNTIYF
. . TRBJ2-1 TRBV5-1 TGCGCCAGCAGCTTGGGGGCCAGGGTGAATGAGCAGTTCTTC CASSLGARVNEQFF
TRBD2 . TRBJ2-3 TRBV10-3 TGTGCCACCGTCGGGGGGGACACAGATACGCAGTATTTT CATVGGDTDTQYF
. . TRBJ1-1 TRBV5-5 TGTGCCAGCAGCCCGGGGGGGGACACTGAAGCTTTCTTT CASSPGGDTEAFF
. . TRBJ1-2 TRBV29-1 TGCAGCGTAGCCTTTGAGGGCTATGGCTACACCTTC CSVAFEGYGYTF
. . TRBJ1-5 TRBV19 TGTGCCAGTAGTCGTGATCAGCCCCAGCATTTT CASSRDQPQHF
TRBD1 . TRBJ1-1 TRBV11-1 TGTGCCAGCAGCTTGACAGGGTCGTACACTGAAGCTTTCTTT CASSLTGSYTEAFF
. . TRBJ2-7 TRBV7-9 TGTGCCAGCAGCCCGGAGGACCCCCCCTACGAGCAGTACTTC CASSPEDPPYEQYF
. . TRBJ1-2 TRBV6-5 TGTGCCAGCAGTTACTCCGCGCAGGGGAGTGGTGGCTACACCTTC CASSYSAQGSGGYTF
TRBD1 . TRBJ1-2 TRBV28 TGTGCCAGTCTCAGGGGGGGATTCTTCTATGGCTACACCTTC CASLRGGFFYGYTF
. . TRBJ1-2 TRBV5-5 TGTGCCAGCAGCTTGGCAGGGATCGGCTACACCTTC CASSLAGIGYTF
. once TRBJ1-4 TRBV21-1 TGTGCCAGCAGCAAAATACCCGTCCGGGAGGGGGCTAATGAAAAACTGTTTTTT CASSKIPVREGANEKLFF
. . TRBJ1-5 TRBV6-5 TGTGCCAGCAGTTACTCGAGAACAGGGAATCAGCCCCAGCATTTT CASSYSRTGNQPQHF
TRBD1 once TRBJ1-1 TRBV19 TGTGCCAGTACGGACAGGCCGGACCTAAACACTGAAGCTTTCTTT CASTDRPDLNTEAFF
TRBD1 . TRBJ2-2 TRBV6-5 TGTGCCAGCAGTTCGGGACAGGGTTACACCGGGGAGCTGTTTTTT CASSSGQGYTGELFF
. . TRBJ1-2 TRBV11-2 TGTGCCAGCCGGGGTCTAACAGGGGGCTACACCTTC CASRGLTGGYTF
TRBD2 . TRBJ2-1 TRBV6-2/TRBV6-3 TGTGCCAGCAGTCCCCAAGCGGGGGGGGCGAAAAATGAGCAGTTCTTC CASSPQAGGAKNEQFF
TRBD1 . TRBJ1-2 TRBV6-1 TGTGCCAGCAGGGAAGGGACAGGATGGGGGACTAACTATGGCTACACCTTC CASREGTGWGTNYGYTF
. . TRBJ1-2 TRBV6-5 TGTGCCAGCAGTTACCCAGAGGGCGGCTACACCTTC CASSYPEGGYTF
TRBD2 . TRBJ2-5 TRBV6-5 TGTGCCAGCAGTCCCCTAGCGGGGGGGCGTGAGACCCAGTACTTC CASSPLAGGRETQYF
. . TRBJ1-5 TRBV2 TGTGCCAGCATGGCGGGGGGAGATCAGCCCCAGCATTTT CASMAGGDQPQHF
. . TRBJ1-5 TRBV25-1 TGTGCCAGCAGTGGTCCGGGAGCAGGCAATCAGCCCCAGCATTTT CASSGPGAGNQPQHF
. . TRBJ1-5 TRBV7-2 TGTGCCAGCAGCCGTGAGGCACAGAATAGCAATCAGCCCCAGCATTTT CASSREAQNSNQPQHF
. . TRBJ1-2 TRBV30 TGTGCCTGGAGTGTACGGCTTGGGATAGAGGCCTTC CAWSVRLGIEAF
. . TRBJ2-3 TRBV4-1 TGCGCCAGCAGCCAGGACTCGAAAACGCAGTATTTT CASSQDSKTQYF
TRBD1 . TRBJ1-5 TRBV6-5 TGTGCCAGCAGTCCACAGGGGAACAATCAGCCCCAGCATTTT CASSPQGNNQPQHF